This T cell receptor beta chain was captured in a study of OX40 agonist ivuxolimab in advanced cancers. About the research overall: Ivuxolimab, an antibody that agonizes OX40 (CD134), was administered to the patients.

This clone occurred once. Patients had blood sampled at baseline and again on cycle 4 day 1 and cycle 7 day 1. The repertoire was sequenced with immunoSEQ multiplex PCR; TCRdb's copy has only in-frame clones and lacks some. Of fewer than 85,000 clones listed, approximately 90% are singletons. The TCR originated in an adult with an advanced solid tumor such as melanoma, head and neck, liver or kidney cancer. This specimen was CD4+ or CD8+ T cells sorted from blood, taken in a trial of the OX40 agonist ivuxolimab.

The CDR3 loop reads CASSLEGLGGAFF. Written as DNA, the CDR3 is TGTGCCAGCAGCTTAGAAGGTTTGGGGGGAGCTTTCTTT. The chain carries TRBV7-2 and TRBJ1-1, with D maybe TRBD1 (5 bases). V was clipped by 1 base and J by 10 bases, with 13 bases between them. The CDR3 runs 13 residues. Germline loops: CDR1 SGHTA, CDR2 FQGNSA.